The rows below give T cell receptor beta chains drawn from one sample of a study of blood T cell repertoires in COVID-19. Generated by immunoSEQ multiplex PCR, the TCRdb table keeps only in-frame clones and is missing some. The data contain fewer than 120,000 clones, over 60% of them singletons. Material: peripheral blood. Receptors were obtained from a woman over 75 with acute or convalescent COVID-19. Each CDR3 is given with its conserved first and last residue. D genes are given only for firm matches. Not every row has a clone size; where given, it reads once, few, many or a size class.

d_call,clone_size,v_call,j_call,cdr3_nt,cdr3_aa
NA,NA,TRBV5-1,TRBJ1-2,TGCGCCAGCAGCCGAGAGGGACAAAACTATGGCTACACCTTC,CASSREGQNYGYTF
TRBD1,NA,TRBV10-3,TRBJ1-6,TGTGCCATCAGTGAAAGGGGACAGGTTAATTCACCCCTCCACTTT,CAISERGQVNSPLHF
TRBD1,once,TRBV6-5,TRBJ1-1,TGTGCCAGCAGTTACCCCGGGGGACAGGGGGTCTCAGAAGCTTTCTTT,CASSYPGGQGVSEAFF
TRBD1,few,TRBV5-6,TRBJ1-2,TGTGCCAGCAGCTTGATAGTCCAGGGGGTGAGGGATGGCTACACCTTC,CASSLIVQGVRDGYTF
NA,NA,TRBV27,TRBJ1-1,TGTGCCAGCAGTTTATCGCGGGGGCTCACTGAAGCTTTCTTT,CASSLSRGLTEAFF
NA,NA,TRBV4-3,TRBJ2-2,TGCGCCAGCAGCCAAGGACTGACGGGAGCCGGGGAGCTGTTTTTT,CASSQGLTGAGELFF
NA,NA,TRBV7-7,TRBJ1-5,TGTGCCAGCAGCTTATCACAGGGTCAGCCCCAGCATTTT,CASSLSQGQPQHF
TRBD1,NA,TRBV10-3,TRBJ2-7,TGTGCCATCCTCCGGGACAGCGCCTACGAGCAGTACTTC,CAILRDSAYEQYF
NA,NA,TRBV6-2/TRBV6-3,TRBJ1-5,TGTGCCAGCAGTTCGGATAGACGCAGGGGCGGACAGCCCCAGCATTTT,CASSSDRRRGGQPQHF
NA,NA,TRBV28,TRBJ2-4,TGTGCCAGCAGTTTAGAGGGCCTCTCAGGAATTCAGTACTTC,CASSLEGLSGIQYF
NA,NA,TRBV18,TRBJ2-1,TGTGCCAGCTCACCCTCGATGGGGGGAGACTACAATGAGCAGTTCTTC,CASSPSMGGDYNEQFF
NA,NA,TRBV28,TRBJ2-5,TGTGCCAGCAGTCCTATACAGAAACAAGAGACCCAGTACTTC,CASSPIQKQETQYF
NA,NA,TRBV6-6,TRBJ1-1,TGTGCCAGCAGGTATTCCACGGGGGACTCTGAAGCTTTCTTT,CASRYSTGDSEAFF
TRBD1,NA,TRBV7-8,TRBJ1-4,TGTGCCAGCAGCTTAGTCCGCTTTGGCAGGGGGCGAACTAATGAAAAACTGTTTTTT,CASSLVRFGRGRTNEKLFF
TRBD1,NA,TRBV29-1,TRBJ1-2,TGCAGCGTGGGACAGGGCGCTAACTATGGCTACACCTTC,CSVGQGANYGYTF
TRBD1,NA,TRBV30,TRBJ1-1,TGTGCCTGGAGTAAGTCCAGGGGGATCACTGAAGCTTTCTTT,CAWSKSRGITEAFF
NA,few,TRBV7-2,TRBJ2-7,TGTGCCAGCAGCTTCAACGAGGAGCAGTACTTC,CASSFNEEQYF
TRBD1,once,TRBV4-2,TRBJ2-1,TGTGCCAGCAGCCAAGATATTCGGGACAGGTTGTTCTTC,CASSQDIRDRLFF
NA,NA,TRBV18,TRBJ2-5,TGTGCCAGCTCATCCCGAGAGACCCAGTACTTC,CASSSRETQYF
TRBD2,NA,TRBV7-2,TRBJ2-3,TGTGCCAGCAGCTTAGTTGGGACTACCACAGATACGCAGTATTTT,CASSLVGTTTDTQYF
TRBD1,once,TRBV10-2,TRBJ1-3,TGCGCCAGCAGTGAGGGGCAGGGGGCCTCGTCTGGAAACACCATATATTTT,CASSEGQGASSGNTIYF
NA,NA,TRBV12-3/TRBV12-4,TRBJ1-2,TGTGCCAGCAGTCCGCCGTTTGGCCGTGGCTACACCTTC,CASSPPFGRGYTF
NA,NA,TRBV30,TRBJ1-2,TGTGCCTGGAGTGCAGGGTCGGACGGTAATGGCTACACCTTC,CAWSAGSDGNGYTF
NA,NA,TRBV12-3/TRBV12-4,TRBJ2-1,TGTGCCAGCAGCACCTTGTCAGGGGAAGAGCAGTTCTTC,CASSTLSGEEQFF
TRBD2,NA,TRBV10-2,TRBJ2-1,TGCGCCAGCAGTGAGGGGGACTATCAGAATTGGGGGCAGTTCTTC,CASSEGDYQNWGQFF
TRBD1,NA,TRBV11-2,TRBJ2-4,TGTGCCAGCAGCTTAGAACCGACAGGGAACATTCAGTACTTC,CASSLEPTGNIQYF
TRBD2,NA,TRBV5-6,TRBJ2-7,TGTGCCAGCAGCTTTACTAGCGGCTACGAGCAGTACTTC,CASSFTSGYEQYF
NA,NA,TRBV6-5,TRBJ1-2,TGTGCCAGCACCACACTGGGCCATGGCTACACCTTC,CASTTLGHGYTF
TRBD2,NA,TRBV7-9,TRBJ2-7,TGTGCCAGCAGCCTCACCGGGACTAGCGGGATGTACGAGCAGTACTTC,CASSLTGTSGMYEQYF
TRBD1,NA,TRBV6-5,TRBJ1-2,TGTGCCAGCAGTCGGGGACAGTTCTATGGCTACACCTTC,CASSRGQFYGYTF
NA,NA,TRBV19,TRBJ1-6,TGTGCCAGCGGTCTTAGCTCCTATAATTCACCCCTCCACTTT,CASGLSSYNSPLHF
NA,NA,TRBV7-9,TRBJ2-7,TGTGCCAGCAGTCTATCCTACGAGCAGTACTTC,CASSLSYEQYF
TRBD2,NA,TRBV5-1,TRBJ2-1,TGCGCCAGCAGCTCTAGCGGGATCTCCTACAATGAGCAGTTCTTC,CASSSSGISYNEQFF
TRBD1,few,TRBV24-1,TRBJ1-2,TGTGCCACCAGTCAAGGGGGCGGGTATGGCTACACCTTC,CATSQGGGYGYTF
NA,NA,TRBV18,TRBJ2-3,TGTGCCAGCTCACCACTGGCCGTCGGGGATACGCAGTATTTT,CASSPLAVGDTQYF
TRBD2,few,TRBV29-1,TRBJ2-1,TGCAGCGTTGAGCCCTGGGGGGGAAGCTCCTACAATGAGCAGTTCTTC,CSVEPWGGSSYNEQFF
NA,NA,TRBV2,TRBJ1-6,TGTGCCAGCCTAACAGGAGATTATAATTCACCCCTCCACTTT,CASLTGDYNSPLHF
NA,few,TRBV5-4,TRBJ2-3,TGTGCCAGCCTGATAGCGGGCACAGATACGCAGTATTTT,CASLIAGTDTQYF
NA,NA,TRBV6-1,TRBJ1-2,TGTGCCAGCAGTGACCGGGGGAGAAGACATGGCTACACCTTC,CASSDRGRRHGYTF
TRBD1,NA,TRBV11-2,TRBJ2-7,TGTGCCAGCAGCTTAAGCGACAGGGACTACGAGCAGTACTTC,CASSLSDRDYEQYF
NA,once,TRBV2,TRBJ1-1,TGTGCCAGCAGTGATCGCTACCCATTGCGTCTTGAAGCTTTCTTT,CASSDRYPLRLEAFF
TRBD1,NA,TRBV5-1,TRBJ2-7,TGCGCCAGCAGGGAAGGACAGGAACTCTCCTACGAGCAGTACTTC,CASREGQELSYEQYF
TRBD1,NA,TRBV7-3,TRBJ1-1,TGTGCCAGCAGCTTAGGGGGCGGGGACAGGGGTACTGAAGCTTTCTTT,CASSLGGGDRGTEAFF
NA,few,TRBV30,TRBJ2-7,TGTGCCGCTCGGGGGTACTCCTACGAGCAGTACTTC,CAARGYSYEQYF
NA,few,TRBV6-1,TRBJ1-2,TGTGCCAGCAGTGAAAATGCCAGGGGCTACTATGGCTACACCTTC,CASSENARGYYGYTF